Sequencing of this T cell receptor (beta chain) was carried out in a study of OX40 agonist ivuxolimab in advanced cancers. Study results and caveats: The mean number of expanded clones was higher in CD8+ T cells than in CD4+.

Germline CDR1 reads GTSNPN; CDR2 reads SVGIG (reference sequence). The CDR3 sequence is 13 residues long. V was clipped by 4 bases and J by 9 bases; unmatched bases: 4. The data were produced by immunoSEQ multiplex PCR, yet TCRdb's version contains in-frame clones alone and is incomplete. The sample holds under 85,000 clones, approximately 88% seen once. The timepoints at which blood was sampled were baseline, cycle 4 day 1, and cycle 7 day 1. Turning to this clone: Its antigen is undetermined.

The sequencing here drew on CD4+ or CD8+ T cells sorted from blood, taken in a trial of the OX40 agonist ivuxolimab. The sequence derives from an adult with an advanced solid tumor such as melanoma, head and neck, liver or kidney cancer. The chain is built from TRBV30 and TRBJ1-6; 9 bases agree with TRBD1. CDR3 DNA sequence: TGTGCCTGGACACAGGGGGCTGGTTCACCCCTCCACTTT. It yields the protein CAWTQGAGSPLHF.